Below are 8 T cell receptor beta chains sequenced from a single sample in a study of CD8+CD57+ T cells in acquired aplastic anemia. Using genomic DNA as the template, TCR beta VDJ and CDR3 profiling was carried out. TCRdb independently ran MiXCR on the reads; one entry per CDR3 protein. The profile shows fewer than 150,000 distinct CDR3 sequences, 48% of them singletons. Sequencing was done on a sample of sorted CD4+, CD8+, or CD8+CD57+ T cells (not recorded which) from PBMCs. The receptors originated from a human donor in good health, serving as a control.

This clonotype was seen at least ten times. This chain links TRBV20-1 with TRBJ2-1; a possible D gene is TRBD2 (6 bases). The CDR3 length is 14 residues. Trimming removed 6 bases at V and 0 bases at J, with 12 bases between. The germline gives CDR1 DFQATT, CDR2 SNEGSKA (reference sequence). CDR3 nucleotide sequence: TGCAGTGCCGCGCGGGGCGGCTCCTACAATGAGCAGTTCTTC. Amino acid sequence: CSAARGGSYNEQFF.

The gene calls are TRBV11-2 and TRBJ1-6, with D unclear. The CDR3 extends over 15 amino acids. Trimming pared 0 bases from V and 9 bases from J, leaving 12 bases between. Germline CDR1 reads SGHAT; CDR2 reads FQNNGV. The CDR3 loop is CASSLEVTRSSPLHF. Here the CDR3 DNA reads TGTGCCAGCAGCTTAGAAGTTACCAGATCTTCACCCCTCCACTTT.

V is TRBV2 and J is TRBJ2-5; D perhaps matches TRBD1 (6 bases). This CDR3 comprises 15 residues. Trimming cost V 8 bases and J 5 bases, with 21 bases left between them. Germline V gene sequence: CDR1 SNHLY, CDR2 FYNNEI. CDR3 amino acids: CASQQPTQGYETQYF. The CDR3, as DNA: TGTGCCAGCCAGCAGCCTACACAGGGCTACGAGACCCAGTACTTC.

The chain links TRBV6-5 to TRBJ1-5; a possible D gene is TRBD1 (5 bases). Per germline, CDR1 MNHEY and CDR2 SVGAGI. The CDR3 length is 17 residues. Trimming cost V 1 base and J 2 bases, with 15 bases left between them. CDR3 loop: CASSYYPVRGGNQPQHF. In DNA, the CDR3 is TGTGCCAGCAGTTACTACCCAGTGCGGGGGGGCAATCAGCCCCAGCATTTT.

The chain is built from TRBV10-1 and TRBJ2-3; tentative D call: TRBD1 (5 bases). CDR1 is WNHNN and CDR2 is SYGVQD in the germline V gene (reference sequence). The CDR3 runs 13 residues. Between the trimmed V and J ends, which lost 3 bases and 6 bases, there was a span of 10 bases. The CDR3 sequence is CASSEATADTQYF. The CDR3 DNA reads as TGCGCCAGCAGTGAAGCGACAGCTGATACGCAGTATTTT.

This clonotype appeared many times. This chain links TRBV12-5 with TRBJ2-7, with TRBD1 matching 10 bases. V was pared by 3 bases and J by 4 bases, with 3 bases of the junction left unmatched. This CDR3 spans 14 amino acids. CDR1 and CDR2 from the germline V gene are LGHNT and FRNRAP. The CDR3 DNA sequence: TGTGCTAGTGGTTTAGGGACAGGGGCTTACGAGCAGTACTTC. Translating gives CASGLGTGAYEQYF.

As regards this clonotype: At one boundary the junction diverges from the germline segment, which might be a read error. The chain carries TRBV19 and TRBJ1-2; 8 bases line up with TRBD1. The CDR3 has 15 residues. Germline values: CDR1 LNHDA, CDR2 SQIVND (reference sequence). This CDR3 is CASGNRDRWTYGYTF. In DNA form, the CDR3 reads TGTGCCAGTGGTAACCGGGACAGGTGGACCTATGGTTACACCTTC.

This clonotype was found once. The chain is built from TRBV7-9 and TRBJ2-5; D gene unclear. The CDR3 totals 13 residues. The germline gives CDR1 SEHNR, CDR2 FQNEAQ (reference sequence). Trimming stripped 5 bases from V and 3 bases from J, with 10 bases between. CDR3 nucleotides: TGTGCCAGCAGCCCAGACCGAAAAGAGACCCAGTACTTC. Translated: CASSPDRKETQYF.